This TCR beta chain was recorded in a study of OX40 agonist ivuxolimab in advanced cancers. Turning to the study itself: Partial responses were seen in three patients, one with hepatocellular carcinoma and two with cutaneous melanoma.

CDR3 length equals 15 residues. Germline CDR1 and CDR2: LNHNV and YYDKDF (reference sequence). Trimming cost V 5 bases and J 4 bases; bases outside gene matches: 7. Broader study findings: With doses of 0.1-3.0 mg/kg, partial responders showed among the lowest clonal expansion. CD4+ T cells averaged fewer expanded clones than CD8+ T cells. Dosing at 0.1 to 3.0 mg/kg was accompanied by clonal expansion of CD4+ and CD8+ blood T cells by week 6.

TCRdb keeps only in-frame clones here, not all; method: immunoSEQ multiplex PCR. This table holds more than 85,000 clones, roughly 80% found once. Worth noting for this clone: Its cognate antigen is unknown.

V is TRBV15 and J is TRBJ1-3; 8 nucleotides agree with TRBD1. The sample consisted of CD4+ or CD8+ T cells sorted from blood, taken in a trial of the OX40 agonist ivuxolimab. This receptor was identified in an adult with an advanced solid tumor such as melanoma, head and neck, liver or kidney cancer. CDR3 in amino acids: CATSRRGPGGNTIYF. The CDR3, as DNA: TGTGCCACCAGCCGCAGGGGGCCGGGGGGAAACACCATATATTTT.